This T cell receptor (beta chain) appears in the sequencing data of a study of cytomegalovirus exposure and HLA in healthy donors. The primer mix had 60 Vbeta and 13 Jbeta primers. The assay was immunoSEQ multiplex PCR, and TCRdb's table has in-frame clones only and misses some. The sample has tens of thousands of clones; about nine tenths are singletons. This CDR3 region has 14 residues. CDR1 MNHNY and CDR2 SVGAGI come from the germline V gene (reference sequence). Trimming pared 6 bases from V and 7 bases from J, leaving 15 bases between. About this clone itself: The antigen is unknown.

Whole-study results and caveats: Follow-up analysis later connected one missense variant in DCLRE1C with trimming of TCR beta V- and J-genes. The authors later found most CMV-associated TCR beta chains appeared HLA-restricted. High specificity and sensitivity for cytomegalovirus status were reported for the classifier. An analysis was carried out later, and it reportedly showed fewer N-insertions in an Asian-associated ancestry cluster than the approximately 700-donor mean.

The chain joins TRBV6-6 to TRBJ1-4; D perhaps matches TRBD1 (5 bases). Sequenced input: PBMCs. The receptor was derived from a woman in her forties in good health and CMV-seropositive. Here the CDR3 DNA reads TGTGCCAGCAGCAAAACGGGGGTGCTTGAAAAACTGTTTTTT. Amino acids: CASSKTGVLEKLFF.